What follows are 29 T cell receptor beta chains derived from one specimen sequenced in a study of T cell changes during pregnancy in multiple sclerosis. Clones were sequenced by immunoSEQ multiplex PCR, and TCRdb holds only the in-frame ones, with some missing. There are some 20,000 clones in the sample; around 88% occur only once, and approximately 1% lies in the top ten. The sequenced sample was CD4+ T cells from peripheral blood mononuclear cells, obtained in the first trimester of pregnancy. These receptors came from a female donor in good health, enrolled as a control in a pregnancy study.

V and J are TRBV11-1 and TRBJ2-5, with TRBD2 matching 12 bases. After removal of 4 bases from V and 0 bases from J, the junction contained 3 bases not matched to a gene. This CDR3 spans 16 amino acids. CDR1 SGHAT and CDR2 FQDESV come from the germline V gene (reference sequence). The CDR3 protein is CASSSRLAGDQETQYF. Written as DNA, the CDR3 is TGTGCCAGCAGCTCCCGACTAGCGGGGGACCAAGAGACCCAGTACTTC.

The chain links TRBV6-6 to TRBJ2-1; TRBD2 matches at 8 bases. CDR3 size: 14 residues. J gave up 7 bases and V 6 bases, and 8 bases lay outside the gene matches. CDR1 and CDR2 (germline): MNHNY, SVGAGI (reference sequence). The CDR3 region is CASRLAGLGNEQFF. The CDR3 DNA reads TGTGCCAGCAGGCTAGCGGGCTTAGGAAATGAGCAGTTCTTC.

This chain joins TRBV19 and TRBJ2-3; 9 bases line up with TRBD2. CDR3 length: 17 amino acids. Trimming at V came to 3 bases and at J to 0 bases, leaving 7 bases not matched to a gene. The germline V gene encodes CDR1 LNHDA and CDR2 SQIVND (reference sequence). Here the CDR3 reads CASSISGGPYSTDTQYF. Here the CDR3 DNA reads TGTGCCAGTAGTATTAGCGGGGGCCCTTACAGCACAGATACGCAGTATTTT.

This sequence joins TRBV29-1 and TRBJ2-2; TRBD2 aligns across 7 bases. The CDR3 contains 15 residues. V was clipped by 3 bases and J by 4 bases; unmatched bases: 8. Germline lookup yields CDR1 SQVTM and CDR2 ANQGSEA. This CDR3 is CSVERWGGLTGELFF. CDR3 DNA: TGCAGCGTTGAGAGGTGGGGGGGACTCACCGGGGAGCTGTTTTTT.

This chain joins TRBV30 and TRBJ2-7, with TRBD1 matching 7 bases. This CDR3 has 15 amino acids. Germline-derived CDR1 and CDR2 are GTSNPN and SVGIG (reference sequence). Germline trimming cut 3 bases from V and 9 bases from J; bases unmatched to any gene: 17. CDR3 in amino acids: CAWSPPRQGPSRQYF. Here the CDR3 DNA reads TGTGCCTGGAGCCCCCCTCGACAGGGTCCTAGCCGGCAGTACTTC.

This sequence joins TRBV7-8 and TRBJ2-7; no clear D. The CDR3 runs 13 residues. V was pared by 3 bases and J by 7 bases, with 13 bases between. Looked up from germline, CDR1 is SGHVS and CDR2 is FQNEAQ. In DNA, the CDR3 is TGTGCCAGCAGCTTCCTCCAGGTTGGGGAGCAGTACTTC. This codes for CASSFLQVGEQYF.

The chain combines TRBV9 with TRBJ2-1, with 7 nucleotides matching TRBD2. V shed 2 bases and J 8 bases; nucleotides not matched to a gene: 16. Germline lookup yields CDR1 SGDLS and CDR2 YYNGEE. The CDR3 totals 17 residues. The CDR3: CASSVSTSKTKLHEQFF. The DNA for the CDR3 is TGTGCCAGCAGCGTGTCGACTAGCAAAACCAAGCTCCATGAGCAGTTCTTC. Using reference TRBV9 and TRBJ2-1 for the parts outside the CDR3, the full variable domain is DSGVTQTPKHLITATGQRVTLRCSPRSGDLSVYWYQQSLDQGLQFLIQYYNGEERAKGNILERFSAQQFPDLHSELNLSSLELGDSALYFCASSVSTSKTKLHEQFFGPGTRLTVL.

V gene TRBV19 combines with J gene TRBJ2-2; D perhaps matches TRBD1 (6 bases). The CDR3 has 16 amino acids. Germline loops: CDR1 LNHDA, CDR2 SQIVND (reference sequence). V dropped 5 bases and J dropped 0 bases, with 13 bases sitting between them. As DNA, the CDR3 is TGTGCCAGTAGTCCCCATGCAGGGGCGAACACCGGGGAGCTGTTTTTT. It translates to CASSPHAGANTGELFF. Drawing the rest from reference TRBV19 and TRBJ2-2, the complete variable domain is DGGITQSPKYLFRKEGQNVTLSCEQNLNHDAMYWYRQDPGQGLRLIYYSQIVNDFQKGDIAEGYSVSREKKESFPLTVTSAQKNPTAFYLCASSPHAGANTGELFFGEGSRLTVL.

The chain joins TRBV6-1 to TRBJ2-1; tentative D call: TRBD2 (5 bases). Germline CDR1 reads MNHNS; CDR2 reads SASEGT. With 0 bases removed from V and 2 bases from J, the gap between germline ends came to 11 bases. This CDR3 contains 16 residues. The CDR3 protein is CASSEAGGWTYNEQFF. CDR3 nucleotide sequence: TGTGCCAGCAGTGAAGCCGGCGGGTGGACCTACAATGAGCAGTTCTTC.

The rearrangement uses TRBV7-2 and TRBJ1-1, with 8 bases matching TRBD1. Germline V CDR1 and CDR2: SGHTA, FQGNSA. The CDR3 covers 13 residues. The V and J ends lost 6 bases and 4 bases, in that order; junction bases with no gene match: 4. CDR3: CASRWTGTTEAFF. Here the CDR3 DNA reads TGTGCCAGCAGGTGGACAGGGACCACTGAAGCTTTCTTT.

This clone was counted once. The CDR3 is CSVEDGTGVSYEQYF. The CDR3 coding sequence is TGCAGCGTTGAAGATGGGACAGGGGTGAGCTACGAGCAGTACTTC. The V and J genes are TRBV29-1 and TRBJ2-7, with 10 positions matching TRBD1. The CDR3 contains 15 residues. Unmatched junction bases numbered 5, after V lost 0 bases and J lost 3 bases. In germline, CDR1 is SQVTM, CDR2 ANQGSEA.

The chain is built from TRBV10-3 and TRBJ2-3; 9 bases map to TRBD2. CDR1 is ENHRY, CDR2 SYGVKD, per germline. V shed 7 bases, J shed 5 bases, and the junction held 13 bases outside the gene matches. The CDR3 length is 16 residues. Here the CDR3 reads CAIMREGLHGVDTQYF. DNA for the CDR3: TGTGCCATCATGCGGGAGGGCCTTCACGGTGTAGATACGCAGTATTTT.

V and J are TRBV27 and TRBJ1-6, with 8 bases fitting TRBD1. From germline, CDR1 is MNHEY and CDR2 SMNVEV (reference sequence). V gave up 7 bases and J gave up 7 bases; unmatched junction bases: 9. The CDR3 extends over 15 amino acids. CDR3 sequence: CASTRRQGRNSPLHF. Here the CDR3 DNA reads TGTGCCAGCACCCGCAGACAGGGGAGGAATTCACCCCTCCACTTT.

This clone was seen a handful of times. The chain links TRBV6-6 to TRBJ1-1; 7 nucleotides match TRBD1. The V segment lost 6 bases and the J segment 11 bases; nucleotides outside the gene matches: 6. The length of the CDR3 is 11 residues. Germline assignment: CDR1 MNHNY and CDR2 SVGAGI (reference sequence). The CDR3 is CASSMTGLAFF. Here the CDR3 DNA reads TGTGCCAGCAGCATGACAGGGCTTGCTTTCTTT.

The chain employs TRBV5-1 and TRBJ2-2; the D is unclear. V was clipped by 0 bases and J by 6 bases, with 15 bases between them. Germline values: CDR1 SGHRS, CDR2 YFSETQ. The CDR3 has 16 residues. As DNA, the CDR3 is TGCGCCAGCAGCTTGGGTGGCCCCCAGTCGTCCGGGGAGCTGTTTTTT. As protein: CASSLGGPQSSGELFF.

The CDR3 bases are TGCGCCAGCAGCCCCCTTGGGGGACTAGGAACCGGGGAGCTGTTTTTT. Translation gives CASSPLGGLGTGELFF. This chain joins TRBV5-1 and TRBJ2-2; 8 bases map to TRBD2. The CDR3 consists of 16 residues. Germline values: CDR1 SGHRS, CDR2 YFSETQ. Trimming at V came to 4 bases and at J to 5 bases, leaving 10 bases not matched to a gene. The full variable domain, its missing parts supplied by reference TRBV5-1 and TRBJ2-2, is KAGVTQTPRYLIKTRGQQVTLSCSPISGHRSVSWYQQTPGQGLQFLFEYFSETQRNKGNFPGRFSGRQFSNSRSEMNVSTLELGDSALYLCASSPLGGLGTGELFFGEGSRLTVL.

V gene TRBV20-1 combines with J gene TRBJ2-1; perhaps TRBD2 as D (6 bases). The CDR3 has 10 residues. CDR1 and CDR2 from the germline V gene are DFQATT and SNEGSKA (reference sequence). V dropped 6 bases and J dropped 8 bases, with 8 bases sitting between them. CDR3 nucleotide sequence: TGCAGTGCGTGGGACTATGAGCAGTTCTTC. Translation gives CSAWDYEQFF.

V and J are TRBV29-1 and TRBJ1-3; weak D call: TRBD1 (5 bases). CDR1 and CDR2 from the germline V gene are SQVTM and ANQGSEA. CDR3 length: 12 residues. The germline V and J ends were trimmed by 5 bases and 2 bases, with 7 bases remaining between them. The DNA for the CDR3 is TGCAGCGTTTGGGGGGCTGGAAACACCATATATTTT. It is translated as CSVWGAGNTIYF.

The table lists this clone with a count of one. CDR3 amino acids: CASSQEREGGNLAKNIQYF. CDR3 sequence (DNA): TGCGCCAGCAGCCAAGAACGGGAGGGGGGGAACTTAGCCAAAAACATTCAGTACTTC. The chain combines TRBV4-3 with TRBJ2-4, with 8 bases fitting TRBD2. The germline V gene has CDR1 LGHNA and CDR2 YSLEER. This CDR3 spans 19 amino acids. V lost 0 bases and J lost 0; bases outside the gene matches: 10.

This clone was picked up a small number of times. The genes are TRBV4-1 and TRBJ2-7, with D possibly matching TRBD1 (6 bases). The CDR3 extends over 16 amino acids. From germline, CDR1 is MGHRA and CDR2 YSYEKL. Trimming removed 4 bases at V and 0 bases at J, with 16 bases between. CDR3 in amino acids: CASSLQEGDGSYEQYF. DNA of the CDR3: TGCGCCAGCAGCCTCCAAGAGGGGGACGGCTCCTACGAGCAGTACTTC.

The chain is built from TRBV7-9 and TRBJ1-5; 10 bases are shared with TRBD1. Germline values: CDR1 SEHNR, CDR2 FQNEAQ (reference sequence). Unmatched junction bases numbered 2, after V lost 4 bases and J lost 2 bases. This CDR3 is built from 15 residues. CDR3 coding DNA: TGTGCCAGCAGCTCCGGGACAGGGGGCAATCAGCCCCAGCATTTT. This sequence encodes CASSSGTGGNQPQHF.

The chain uses TRBV6-5 and TRBJ1-1; TRBD1 aligns across 7 bases. The CDR3 is 14 residues long. Per germline, CDR1 MNHEY and CDR2 SVGAGI. V lost 9 bases and J lost 6; bases outside the gene matches: 13. DNA for the CDR3: TGTGCCAGTGAGGGGGCGAAAACCGGTGCTGAAGCTTTCTTT. Translated: CASEGAKTGAEAFF.

The chain uses TRBV2 and TRBJ2-1; the match to TRBD1 covers 7 bases. The germline CDR1 and CDR2 sequences are SNHLY and FYNNEI. V was pared by 6 bases and J by 0 bases, with 2 bases of the junction left unmatched. The CDR3 consists of 14 residues. The chain's CDR3 is CASRGDSSYNEQFF. In DNA, the CDR3 is TGTGCCAGCAGGGGGGACAGCTCCTACAATGAGCAGTTCTTC.

The chain carries TRBV14 and TRBJ2-4; D is perhaps TRBD2 (5 bases). With 1 base removed from V and 5 bases from J, the gap between germline ends came to 12 bases. CDR1 and CDR2 from the germline V gene are SGHDN and FVKESK. CDR3 length equals 15 residues. As DNA, the CDR3 is TGTGCCAGCAGCCAAGGAGGGATTGGCGAAAACATTCAGTACTTC. This sequence encodes CASSQGGIGENIQYF.

The chain couples TRBV7-6 to TRBJ2-1; 14 nucleotides line up with TRBD2. This CDR3 has 15 residues. The germline V gene encodes CDR1 SGHVS and CDR2 FNYEAQ. Unmatched junction bases numbered 1, after V lost 3 bases and J lost 6 bases. The CDR3 nucleotides read TGTGCCAGCAGCTTGGGGACTAGCGGGAGCAATGAGCAGTTCTTC. Translating gives CASSLGTSGSNEQFF.

This clone has only a few counts. The chain carries TRBV11-3 and TRBJ2-7; TRBD1 aligns across 10 bases. This CDR3 is built from 14 residues. Germline loops: CDR1 SGHNT, CDR2 YENEEA. V dropped 8 bases and J dropped 3; count of bases not matched to a gene: 7. This chain's CDR3 is CASAPGQGSYEQYF. The CDR3 bases are TGTGCCAGCGCCCCGGGACAGGGGAGCTACGAGCAGTACTTC.

This clone was seen a few times. The chain employs TRBV19 and TRBJ1-6; D might be TRBD1 (5 bases). Germline CDR1 LNHDA, CDR2 SQIVND (reference sequence). Trimming removed 11 bases from V and 7 bases from J, with 18 bases in between. CDR3 length: 14 residues. The CDR3, as DNA: TGTGCCGCCCAACCTACAGGACCCAATTCACCCCTCCACTTT. Residues: CAAQPTGPNSPLHF.

The V gene is TRBV27, the J gene TRBJ2-3; 7 bases fit TRBD2. V was clipped by 3 bases and J by 5 bases; unmatched bases: 5. The CDR3 is 14 residues long. Germline values: CDR1 MNHEY, CDR2 SMNVEV (reference sequence). CDR3 DNA: TGTGCCAGCAGTTTTGGCCTAGCGGTAGATACGCAGTATTTT. It codes for CASSFGLAVDTQYF.

The chain carries TRBV9 and TRBJ2-7, with D possibly TRBD1 on 7 matching bases. V was cut by 0 bases and J by 7 bases, with 14 bases left in between. Germline values: CDR1 SGDLS, CDR2 YYNGEE. This CDR3 is 14 amino acids long. The CDR3 DNA sequence: TGTGCCAGCAGCGTAGTTGAGGGGGCGGGGGAGCAGTACTTC. Protein product: CASSVVEGAGEQYF. Based on the CDR3 plus reference TRBV9 and TRBJ2-7, the full variable domain is DSGVTQTPKHLITATGQRVTLRCSPRSGDLSVYWYQQSLDQGLQFLIQYYNGEERAKGNILERFSAQQFPDLHSELNLSSLELGDSALYFCASSVVEGAGEQYFGPGTRLTVT.